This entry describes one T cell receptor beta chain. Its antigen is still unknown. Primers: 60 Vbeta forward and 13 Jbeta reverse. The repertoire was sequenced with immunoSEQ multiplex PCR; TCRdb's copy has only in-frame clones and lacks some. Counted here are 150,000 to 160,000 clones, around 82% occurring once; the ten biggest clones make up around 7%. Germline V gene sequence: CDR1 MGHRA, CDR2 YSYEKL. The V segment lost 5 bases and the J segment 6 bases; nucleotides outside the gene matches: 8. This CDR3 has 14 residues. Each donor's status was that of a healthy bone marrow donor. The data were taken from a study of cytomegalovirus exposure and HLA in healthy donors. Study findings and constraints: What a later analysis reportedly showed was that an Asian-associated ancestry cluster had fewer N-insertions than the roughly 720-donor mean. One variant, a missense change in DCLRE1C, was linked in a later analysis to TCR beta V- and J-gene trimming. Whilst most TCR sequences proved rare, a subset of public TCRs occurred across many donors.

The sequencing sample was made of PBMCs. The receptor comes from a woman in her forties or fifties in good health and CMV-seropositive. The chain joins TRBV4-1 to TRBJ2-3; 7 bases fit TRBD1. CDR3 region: CASSSWQGVDTQYF. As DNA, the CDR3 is TGCGCCAGCAGCTCTTGGCAGGGGGTTGATACGCAGTATTTT.